Given below is one T cell receptor beta chain in context. The antigen is not known. This entry belongs to a study of T-cell memory formation after mild COVID-19. Study background: In these data, TCR clusters were largely donor specific. General observations from the study: Shrinking CD4+ clones were chiefly CM and EM; CD8+ ones were chiefly EMRA. That cross-reactive memory joined was suggested by some responding clones appearing in pre-infection memory.

There are 15 residues in the CDR3. The germline gives CDR1 GTSNPN, CDR2 SVGIG (reference sequence). V was clipped by 3 bases and J by 3 bases, with 17 bases between them. With constant-segment primers, 5'RACE yielded cDNA libraries of TCR alpha and TCR beta that carried sample barcodes and UMIs. TCRdb re-analysed the 5' RACE reads in MiXCR, keeping a single row per CDR3 protein. Found here are about 560,000 distinct CDR3 sequences, about 20% of them singletons; the top ten hold roughly 8.1%. The material sequenced was PBMCs or a T cell subset sorted from them (not recorded which). The sequence came from an adult woman who had mild COVID-19 (a few samples of this study predate the infection). Cell type and time point are not known. J is TRBJ1-1 and V is TRBV30; D remains unclear. CDR3 DNA sequence: TGTGCCTGGAGGGTTTTAGACAACTCCTACACTGAAGCTTTCTTT. Its translation is CAWRVLDNSYTEAFF.